This TCR beta chain is from a study of T cell repertoires in cytomegalovirus infection. TCRdb processed the reads anew with MiXCR; each CDR3 protein has one entry. The profile covers some 230,000 distinct CDR3 sequences, with approximately 22% appearing a single time and about 20% taken by the ten largest. Study conclusions and caveats: HLA-C-restricted CMV-specific TCR beta clonotypes prevailed in the ex vivo response. Individuals carrying CMV plus the relevant HLA were identified by cumulative frequency of public TCR beta families.

In this sample, this clonotype turned up a few times. Its antigen remains unknown. Germline CDR1 is PRHDT and CDR2 is FYEKMQ (reference sequence). The CDR3 consists of 13 residues. V lost 1 base to trimming and J lost 4 bases, with 7 bases between them. The sequence derives from a human donor in good health (CMV status not recorded). Some clones in this sample may be carry-over from other donors' samples. The source material was CD8+ T cells from PBMCs. The V and J genes are TRBV13 and TRBJ1-1; D gene ambiguous. As DNA, the CDR3 is TGTGCCAGCAGCTTAGAAGGGTTCACTGAAGCTTTCTTT. Translating gives CASSLEGFTEAFF.